One TCR beta chain is described in this entry. Its specificity is not known. A single base separates this from a much larger clone, so it may be a read error. Together with a sample-barcoded 5' primer, a J-beta primer mix was included in a second PCR lasting about 7 to 12 cycles. Each cDNA molecule was tagged by a template-switch adaptor that had 12 random nucleotides. One entry per CDR3 protein results from TCRdb running MiXCR on the 5' RACE reads. Among under 800,000 distinct CDR3 sequences listed, 35% to 45% were seen once. This sample stems from a study of blood T cells in healthy people across ages. Overall study results and limits: Unsorted PBMC input precluded a conclusive naive versus antigen-experienced comparison. Roughly linearly, TCR beta diversity per million T cells fell as age increased.

Germline V lookup: CDR1 SQVTM, CDR2 ANQGSEA. The length of the CDR3 is 14 residues. Sequencing was carried out using blood. This sequence was found in a woman aged 55-69 years in good health. V and J are TRBV29-1 and TRBJ2-1; maybe TRBD2 (6 bases). The DNA end is a closer match to TRBJ2-7, so the J assignment may be wrong. The CDR3 nucleotides read TGCAGCGGGCTGGGGGGTGGCTCCTACAATGAGCAGTACTTC. This sequence encodes CSGLGGGSYNEQYF.